This TCR beta chain was obtained from a study of CD8 T cells in ankylosing spondylitis. General study results and limits: A TCR beta motif of under 10 highly homologous variants appeared characteristic of ankylosing spondylitis blood. Disease-linked clones bore a CD8+ phenotype, appearing relatively rarely in peripheral blood. Researchers reportedly found disease-linked clones significantly enriched in matched ankylosing spondylitis synovial fluid.

This clonotype was recorded many times. Its antigen remains unidentified. Library preparation for TCR beta used quantitative 5'-RACE with molecular barcodes. TCRdb re-analysed the 5' RACE reads in MiXCR, keeping a single row per CDR3 protein. Among hundreds of thousands of distinct CDR3 sequences, less than 25% were seen once, and the ten largest hold 3.5%. The receptor was derived from a female donor with ankylosing spondylitis or in good health (not recorded which). Material for sequencing was blood, either unsorted or a sorted T cell fraction (not recorded which).

The CDR3 DNA is TGTGCCAGCAGCCCTCCGGGCACAGATACGCAGTATTTT. Amino acid sequence: CASSPPGTDTQYF. This sequence joins TRBV5-6 and TRBJ2-3; D is undetermined. The CDR3 consists of 13 residues. Germline V gives CDR1 SGHDT, CDR2 YYEEEE. Trimming shortened V by 4 bases and J by 1 base, and 7 bases separated the two germline ends.